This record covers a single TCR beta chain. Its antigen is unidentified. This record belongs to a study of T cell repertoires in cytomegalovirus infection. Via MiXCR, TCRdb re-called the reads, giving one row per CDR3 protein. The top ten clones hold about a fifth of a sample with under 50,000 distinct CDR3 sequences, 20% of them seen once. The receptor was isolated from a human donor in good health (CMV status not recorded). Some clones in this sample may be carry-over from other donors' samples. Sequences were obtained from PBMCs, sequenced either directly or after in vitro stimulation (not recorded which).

The CDR3 here is CASSQGDRGLEETQYF. Here the CDR3 DNA reads TGTGCCAGCAGCCAGGGGGACAGGGGGCTAGAGGAGACCCAGTACTTC. J is TRBJ2-5 and V is TRBV28; 12 nucleotides line up with TRBD1. From germline, CDR1 is MDHEN and CDR2 SYDVKM. J was trimmed by 5 bases and V by 6 bases; bases with no gene match: 10. The CDR3 contains 16 residues.